This TCR beta chain was sequenced during a study of post-analysis software for immune sequencing data. Comment on this clonotype: Its matching antigen is unknown.

The CDR3 has 15 amino acids. With 3 bases removed from V and 3 bases from J, the gap between germline ends came to 17 bases. The germline CDR1 and CDR2 sequences are DFQATT and SNEGSKA (reference sequence). Overall study results and limits: Patients carried 5 or 6 TRBV segments more frequently than controls did, and TRBV5-6, TRBV5-1 and TRBV20-1 were among them.

Sequencing libraries made from TCR beta cDNA carried unique molecular identifiers. The yield from roughly 1 to 10 million T cells was around 500,000 cDNA molecules in total. TCRdb processed the PCR reads anew with MiXCR; each CDR3 protein has one entry. In the table there are hundreds of thousands of distinct CDR3 sequences, approximately 59% of which are singletons. Input material: blood. The rearrangement uses TRBV20-1 and TRBJ1-2; no clear D gene. This clonotype was obtained from a girl aged 2-10 years with multiple sclerosis. Here the CDR3 DNA reads TGCAGTGCTAGTCTACCGGGCGACTCGGACTATGGCTACACCTTC. Its protein product is CSASLPGDSDYGYTF.